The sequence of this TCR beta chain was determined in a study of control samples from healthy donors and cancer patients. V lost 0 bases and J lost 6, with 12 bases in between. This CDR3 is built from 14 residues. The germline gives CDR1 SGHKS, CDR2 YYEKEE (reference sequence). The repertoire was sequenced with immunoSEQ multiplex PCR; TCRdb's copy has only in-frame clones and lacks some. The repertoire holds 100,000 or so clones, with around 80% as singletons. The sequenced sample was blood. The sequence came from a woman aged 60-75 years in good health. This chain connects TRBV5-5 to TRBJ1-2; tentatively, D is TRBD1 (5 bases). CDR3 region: CASSLVGREHGYTF. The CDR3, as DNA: TGTGCCAGCAGCTTGGTTGGCAGGGAACATGGCTACACCTTC.